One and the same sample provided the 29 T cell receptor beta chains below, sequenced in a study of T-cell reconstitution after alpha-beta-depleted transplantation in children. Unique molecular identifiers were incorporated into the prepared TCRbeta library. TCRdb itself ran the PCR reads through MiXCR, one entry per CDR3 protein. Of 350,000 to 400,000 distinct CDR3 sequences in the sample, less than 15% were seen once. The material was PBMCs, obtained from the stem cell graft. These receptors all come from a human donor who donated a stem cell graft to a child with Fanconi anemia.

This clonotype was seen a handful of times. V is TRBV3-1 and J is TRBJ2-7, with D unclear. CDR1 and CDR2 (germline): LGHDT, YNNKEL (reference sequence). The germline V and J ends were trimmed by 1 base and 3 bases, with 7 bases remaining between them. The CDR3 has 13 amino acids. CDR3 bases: TGTGCCAGCAGCCAAGGCATAAACTACGAGCAGTACTTC. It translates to CASSQGINYEQYF.

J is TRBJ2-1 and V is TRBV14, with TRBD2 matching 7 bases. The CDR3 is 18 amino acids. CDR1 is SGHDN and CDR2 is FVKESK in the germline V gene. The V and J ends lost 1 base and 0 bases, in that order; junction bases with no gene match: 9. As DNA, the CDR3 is TGTGCCAGCAGCCAAGTGGTCCCGGGGGGAAGCTCCTACAATGAGCAGTTCTTC. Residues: CASSQVVPGGSSYNEQFF.

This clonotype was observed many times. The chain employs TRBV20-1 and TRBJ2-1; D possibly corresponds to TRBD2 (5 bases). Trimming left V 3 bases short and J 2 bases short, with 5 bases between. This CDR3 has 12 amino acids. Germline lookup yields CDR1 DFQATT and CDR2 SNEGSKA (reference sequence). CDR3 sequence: CSARGAYNEQFF. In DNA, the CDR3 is TGCAGTGCTAGGGGAGCCTACAATGAGCAGTTCTTC.

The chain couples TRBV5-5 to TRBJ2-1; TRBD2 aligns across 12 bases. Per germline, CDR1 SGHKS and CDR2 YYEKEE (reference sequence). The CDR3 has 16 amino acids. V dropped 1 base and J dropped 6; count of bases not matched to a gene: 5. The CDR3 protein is CASSLRLAGGINEQFF. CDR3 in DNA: TGTGCCAGCAGCTTGAGGCTAGCGGGGGGGATCAATGAGCAGTTCTTC.

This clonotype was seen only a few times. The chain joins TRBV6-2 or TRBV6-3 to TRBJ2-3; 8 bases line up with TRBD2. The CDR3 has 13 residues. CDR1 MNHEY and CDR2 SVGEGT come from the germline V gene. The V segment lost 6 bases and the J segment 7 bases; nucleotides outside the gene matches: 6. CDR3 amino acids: CASRNGGAYTQYF. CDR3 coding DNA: TGTGCCAGCAGAAACGGGGGGGCCTATACGCAGTATTTT.

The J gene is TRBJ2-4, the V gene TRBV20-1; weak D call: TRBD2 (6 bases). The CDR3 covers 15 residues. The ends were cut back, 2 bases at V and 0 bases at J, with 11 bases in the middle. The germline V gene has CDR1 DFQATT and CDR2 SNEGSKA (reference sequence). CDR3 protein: CSARRWDLAKNIQYF. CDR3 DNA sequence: TGCAGTGCTAGAAGATGGGACTTAGCCAAAAACATTCAGTACTTC.

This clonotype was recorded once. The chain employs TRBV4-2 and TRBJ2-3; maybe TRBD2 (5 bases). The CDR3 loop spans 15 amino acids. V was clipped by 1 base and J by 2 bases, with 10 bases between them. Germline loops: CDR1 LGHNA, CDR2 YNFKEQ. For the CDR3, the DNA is TGTGCCAGCAGCCAAGCACTAGATTCCACAGATACGCAGTATTTT. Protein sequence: CASSQALDSTDTQYF.

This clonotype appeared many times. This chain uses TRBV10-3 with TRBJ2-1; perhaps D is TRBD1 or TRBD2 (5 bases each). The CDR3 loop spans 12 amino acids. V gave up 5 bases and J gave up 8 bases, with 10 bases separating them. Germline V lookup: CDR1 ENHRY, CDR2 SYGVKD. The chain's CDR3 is CAISRGVDEQFF. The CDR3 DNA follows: TGTGCCATCAGTCGGGGCGTAGATGAGCAGTTCTTC.

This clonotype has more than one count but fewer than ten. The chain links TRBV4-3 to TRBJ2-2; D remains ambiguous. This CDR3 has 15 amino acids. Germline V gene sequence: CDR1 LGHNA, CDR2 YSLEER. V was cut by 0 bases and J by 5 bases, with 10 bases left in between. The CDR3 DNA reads TGCGCCAGCAGCCAAGAAAGACTTGATACCGGGGAGCTGTTTTTT. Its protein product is CASSQERLDTGELFF.

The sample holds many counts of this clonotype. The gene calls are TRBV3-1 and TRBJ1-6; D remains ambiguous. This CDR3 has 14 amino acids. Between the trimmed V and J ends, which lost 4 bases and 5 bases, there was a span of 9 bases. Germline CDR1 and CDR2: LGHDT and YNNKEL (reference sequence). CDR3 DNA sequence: TGTGCCAGCAGCCGCCGGGGAGATAATTCACCCCTCCACTTT. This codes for CASSRRGDNSPLHF.

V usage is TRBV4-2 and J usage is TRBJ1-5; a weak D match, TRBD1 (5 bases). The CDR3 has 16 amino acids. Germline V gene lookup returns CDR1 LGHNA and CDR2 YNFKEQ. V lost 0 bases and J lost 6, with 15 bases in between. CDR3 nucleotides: TGTGCCAGCAGCCAAGATACTGGGGCTATCACTCAGCCCCAGCATTTT. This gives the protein CASSQDTGAITQPQHF.

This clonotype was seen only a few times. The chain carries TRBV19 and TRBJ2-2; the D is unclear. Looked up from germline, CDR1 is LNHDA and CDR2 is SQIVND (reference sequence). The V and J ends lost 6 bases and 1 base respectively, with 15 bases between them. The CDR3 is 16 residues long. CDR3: CASRTSDRLNTGELFF. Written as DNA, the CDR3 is TGTGCCAGTAGAACCTCGGATCGCCTGAACACCGGGGAGCTGTTTTTT.

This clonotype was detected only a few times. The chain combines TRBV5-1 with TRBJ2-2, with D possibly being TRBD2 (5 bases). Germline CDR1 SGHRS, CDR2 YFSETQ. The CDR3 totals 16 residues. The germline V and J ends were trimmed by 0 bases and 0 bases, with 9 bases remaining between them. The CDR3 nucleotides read TGCGCCAGCAGCTTGGCGTCCGGGGCGAACACCGGGGAGCTGTTTTTT. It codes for CASSLASGANTGELFF.

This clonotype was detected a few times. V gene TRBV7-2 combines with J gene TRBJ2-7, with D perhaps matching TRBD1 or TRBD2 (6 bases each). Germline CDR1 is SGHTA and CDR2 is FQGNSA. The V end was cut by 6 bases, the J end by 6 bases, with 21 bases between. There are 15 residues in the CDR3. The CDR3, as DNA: TGTGCCAGCAGTCCTCAGGCACGGGGGCTCAGCGAGCAGTACTTC. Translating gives CASSPQARGLSEQYF.

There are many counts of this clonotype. The DNA of the CDR3 is TGTGCCAGCAGCTACGGTCTAGGGTACGGGGAGACCCAGTACTTC. This codes for CASSYGLGYGETQYF. The V call is TRBV7-9, the J call TRBJ2-5; D gene unclear. The germline V and J ends were trimmed by 4 bases and 5 bases, with 17 bases remaining between them. CDR3 size: 15 residues. Germline V CDR1 and CDR2: SEHNR, FQNEAQ (reference sequence).

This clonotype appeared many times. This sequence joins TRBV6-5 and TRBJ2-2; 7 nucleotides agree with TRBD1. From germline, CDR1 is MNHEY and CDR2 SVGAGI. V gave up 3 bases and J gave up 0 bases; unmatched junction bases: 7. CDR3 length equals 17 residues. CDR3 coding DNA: TGTGCCAGCAGTTATTCCCTAGGGGGCGCGAACACCGGGGAGCTGTTTTTT. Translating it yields CASSYSLGGANTGELFF.

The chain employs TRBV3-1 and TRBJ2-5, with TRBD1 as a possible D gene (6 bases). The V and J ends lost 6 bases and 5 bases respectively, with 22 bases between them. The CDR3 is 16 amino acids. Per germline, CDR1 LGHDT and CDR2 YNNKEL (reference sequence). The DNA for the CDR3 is TGTGCCAGCAGTCAGGGGACCGGGGTTTTTATGGAGACCCAGTACTTC. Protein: CASSQGTGVFMETQYF.

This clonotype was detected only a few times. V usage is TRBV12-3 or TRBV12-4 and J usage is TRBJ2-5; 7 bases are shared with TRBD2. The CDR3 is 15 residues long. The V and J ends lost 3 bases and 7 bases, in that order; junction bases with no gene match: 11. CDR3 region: CASSFWSGGSSTQYF. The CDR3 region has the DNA TGTGCCAGCAGTTTCTGGTCGGGGGGTTCCTCGACCCAGTACTTC.

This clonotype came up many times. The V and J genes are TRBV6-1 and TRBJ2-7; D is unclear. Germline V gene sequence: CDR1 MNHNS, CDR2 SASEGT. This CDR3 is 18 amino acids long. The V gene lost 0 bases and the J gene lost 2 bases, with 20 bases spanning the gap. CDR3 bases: TGTGCCAGCAGTGAAGCTCCTACCTTCCGTGACTCAACCTACGAGCAGTACGTC. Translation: CASSEAPTFRDSTYEQYV.

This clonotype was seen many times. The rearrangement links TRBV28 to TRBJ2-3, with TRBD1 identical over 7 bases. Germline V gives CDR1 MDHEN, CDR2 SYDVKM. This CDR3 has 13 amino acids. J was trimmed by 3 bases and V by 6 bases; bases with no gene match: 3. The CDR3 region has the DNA TGTGCCAGCAGGTTACAGGGGACAGATACGCAGTATTTT. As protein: CASRLQGTDTQYF.

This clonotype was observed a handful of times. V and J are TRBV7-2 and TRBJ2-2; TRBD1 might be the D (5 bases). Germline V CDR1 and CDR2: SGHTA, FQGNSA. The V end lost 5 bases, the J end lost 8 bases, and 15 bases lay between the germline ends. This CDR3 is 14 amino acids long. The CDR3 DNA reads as TGTGCCAGCAGCCCCGAAGGGGTCAGGGGGGAGCTGTTTTTT. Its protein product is CASSPEGVRGELFF.

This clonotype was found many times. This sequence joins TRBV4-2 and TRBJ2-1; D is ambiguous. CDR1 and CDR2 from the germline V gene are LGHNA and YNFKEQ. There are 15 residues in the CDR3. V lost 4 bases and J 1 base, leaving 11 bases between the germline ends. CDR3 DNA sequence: TGTGCCAGCAGCCTCACCCGAGGATCCTACAATGAGCAGTTCTTC. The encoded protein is CASSLTRGSYNEQFF.

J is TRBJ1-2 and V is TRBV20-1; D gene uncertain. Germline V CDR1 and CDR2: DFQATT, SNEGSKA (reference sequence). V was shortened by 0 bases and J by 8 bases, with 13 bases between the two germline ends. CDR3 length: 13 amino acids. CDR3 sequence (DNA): TGCAGTGCTAGAGATACTTACGGAATGGGCTACACCTTC. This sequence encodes CSARDTYGMGYTF.

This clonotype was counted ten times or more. This CDR3 reads CASSQGVVPPNTGELFF. For the CDR3, the DNA is TGCGCCAGCAGCCAAGGGGTAGTACCCCCGAACACCGGGGAGCTGTTTTTT. The chain combines TRBV4-3 with TRBJ2-2, with D hard to call. Germline V CDR1 and CDR2: LGHNA, YSLEER. V lost 1 base to trimming and J lost 0 bases, with 12 bases between them. This CDR3 is 17 amino acids long.

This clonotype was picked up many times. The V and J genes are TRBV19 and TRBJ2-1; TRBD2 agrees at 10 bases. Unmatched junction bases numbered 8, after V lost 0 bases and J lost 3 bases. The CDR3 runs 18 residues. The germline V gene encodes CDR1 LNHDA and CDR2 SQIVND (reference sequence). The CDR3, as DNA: TGTGCCAGTAGTATAGATCTTTCTGGACTAGCGGACTACAATGAGCAGTTCTTC. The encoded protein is CASSIDLSGLADYNEQFF.

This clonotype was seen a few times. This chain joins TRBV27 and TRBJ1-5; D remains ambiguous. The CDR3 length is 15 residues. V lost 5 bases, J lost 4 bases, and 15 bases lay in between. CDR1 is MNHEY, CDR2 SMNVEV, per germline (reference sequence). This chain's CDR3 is CASSPRPDANQPQHF. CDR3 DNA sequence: TGTGCCAGCAGTCCCCGGCCGGACGCGAATCAGCCCCAGCATTTT.

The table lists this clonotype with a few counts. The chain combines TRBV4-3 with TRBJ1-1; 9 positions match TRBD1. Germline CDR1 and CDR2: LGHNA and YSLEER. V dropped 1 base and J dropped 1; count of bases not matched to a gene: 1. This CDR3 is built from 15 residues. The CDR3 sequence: CASSQVTGGNTEAFF. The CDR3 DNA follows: TGCGCCAGCAGCCAAGTGACAGGGGGGAACACTGAAGCTTTCTTT.

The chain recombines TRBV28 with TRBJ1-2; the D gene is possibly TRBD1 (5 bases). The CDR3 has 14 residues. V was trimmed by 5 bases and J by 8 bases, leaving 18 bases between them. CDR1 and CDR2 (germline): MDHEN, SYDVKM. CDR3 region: CASSPGTSLGGYTF. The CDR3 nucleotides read TGTGCCAGCAGTCCTGGGACTTCCTTAGGGGGCTACACCTTC.

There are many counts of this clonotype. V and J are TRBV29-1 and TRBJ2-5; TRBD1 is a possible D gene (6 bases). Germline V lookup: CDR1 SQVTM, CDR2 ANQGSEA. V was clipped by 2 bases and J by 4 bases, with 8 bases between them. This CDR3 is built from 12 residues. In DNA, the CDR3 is TGCAGCGTTGAAAGGGGGTCAGAGACCCAGTACTTC. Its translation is CSVERGSETQYF. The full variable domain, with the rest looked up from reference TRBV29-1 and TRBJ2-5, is SAVISQKPSRDICQRGTSLTIQCQVDSQVTMMFWYRQQPGQSLTLIATANQGSEATYESGFVIDKFPISRPNLTFSTLTVSNMSPEDSSIYLCSVERGSETQYFGPGTRLLVL.